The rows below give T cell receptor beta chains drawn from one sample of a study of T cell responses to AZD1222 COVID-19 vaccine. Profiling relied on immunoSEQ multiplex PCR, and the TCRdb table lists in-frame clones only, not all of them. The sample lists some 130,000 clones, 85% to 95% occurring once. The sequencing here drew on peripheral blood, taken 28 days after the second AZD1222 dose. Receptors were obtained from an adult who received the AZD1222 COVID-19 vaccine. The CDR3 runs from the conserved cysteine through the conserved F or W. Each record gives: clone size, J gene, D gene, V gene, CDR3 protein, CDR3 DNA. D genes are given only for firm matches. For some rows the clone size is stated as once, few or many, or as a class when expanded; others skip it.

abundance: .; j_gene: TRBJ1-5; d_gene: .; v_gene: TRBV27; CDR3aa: CASSYDGTLYQPQHF; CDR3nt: TGTGCCAGCTCATATGACGGGACACTTTATCAGCCCCAGCATTTT
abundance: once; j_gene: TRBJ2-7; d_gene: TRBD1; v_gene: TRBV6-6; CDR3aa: CASSYRGQGATYEQYF; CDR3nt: TGTGCCAGCAGTTATCGAGGCCAGGGGGCCACCTACGAGCAGTACTTC
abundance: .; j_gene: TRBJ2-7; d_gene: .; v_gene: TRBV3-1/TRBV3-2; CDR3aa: CASSQYYLLGSEQYF; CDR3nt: TGTGCCAGCAGCCAATATTACCTATTGGGATCCGAGCAGTACTTC
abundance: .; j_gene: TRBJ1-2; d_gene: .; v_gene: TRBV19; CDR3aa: CASSIVASNYGYTF; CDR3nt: TGTGCCAGTAGTATAGTTGCCTCTAACTATGGCTACACCTTC
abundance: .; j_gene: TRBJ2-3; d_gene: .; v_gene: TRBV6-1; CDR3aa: CASSEITYATDTQYF; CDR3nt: TGTGCCAGCAGTGAAATTACGTACGCCACAGATACGCAGTATTTT
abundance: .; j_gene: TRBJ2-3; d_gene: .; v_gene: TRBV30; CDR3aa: CAWSEQLSTDTQYF; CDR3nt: TGTGCCTGGAGTGAACAGCTTAGCACAGATACGCAGTATTTT
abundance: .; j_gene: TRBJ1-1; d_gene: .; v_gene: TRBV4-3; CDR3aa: CASSQVPAFF; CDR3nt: TGCGCCAGCAGCCAAGTGCCCGCTTTCTTT
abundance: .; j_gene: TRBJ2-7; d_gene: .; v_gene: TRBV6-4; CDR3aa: CASSAGPGAPYEQYF; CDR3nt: TGTGCCAGCAGCGCGGGACCCGGGGCACCCTACGAGCAGTACTTC
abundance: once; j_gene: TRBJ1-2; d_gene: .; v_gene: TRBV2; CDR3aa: CASISRSGRGYTF; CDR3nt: TGTGCCAGCATATCGAGATCAGGGCGCGGCTACACCTTC
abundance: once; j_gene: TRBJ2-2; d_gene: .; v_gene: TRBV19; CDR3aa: CASSMAPRSTGELFF; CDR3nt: TGTGCCAGTAGTATGGCCCCTAGGTCTACCGGGGAGCTGTTTTTT
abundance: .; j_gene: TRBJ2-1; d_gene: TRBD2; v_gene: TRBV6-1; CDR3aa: CASSEELAGPYNEQFF; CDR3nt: TGTGCCAGCAGTGAAGAACTAGCGGGTCCCTACAATGAGCAGTTCTTC
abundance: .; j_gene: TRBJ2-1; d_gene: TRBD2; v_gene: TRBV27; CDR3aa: CASSSGLAKQFF; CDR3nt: TGTGCCAGCAGTTCAGGACTAGCGAAGCAGTTCTTC
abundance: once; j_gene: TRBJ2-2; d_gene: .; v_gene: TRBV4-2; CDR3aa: CASSQDLTASGTGELFF; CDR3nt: TGTGCCAGCAGCCAAGATCTTACCGCGTCGGGGACCGGGGAGCTGTTTTTT
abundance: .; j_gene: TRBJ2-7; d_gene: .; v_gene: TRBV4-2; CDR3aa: CASSQLEAASYEQYF; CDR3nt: TGTGCCAGCAGCCAGCTCGAGGCGGCCTCCTACGAGCAGTACTTC
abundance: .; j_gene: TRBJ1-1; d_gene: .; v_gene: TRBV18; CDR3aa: CASSPNENTEAFF; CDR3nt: TGTGCCAGCTCACCAAACGAGAACACTGAAGCTTTCTTT
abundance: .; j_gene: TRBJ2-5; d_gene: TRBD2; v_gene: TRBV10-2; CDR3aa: CASSEAGRLALQETQYF; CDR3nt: TGCGCCAGCAGTGAGGCTGGGAGACTAGCTCTCCAAGAGACCCAGTACTTC
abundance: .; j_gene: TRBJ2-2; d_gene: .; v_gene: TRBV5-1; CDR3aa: CASSIRTDTRRELFF; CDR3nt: TGCGCCAGCAGCATTAGGACAGACACTCGCCGGGAGCTGTTTTTT
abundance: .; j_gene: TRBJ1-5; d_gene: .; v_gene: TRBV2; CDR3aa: CASDAGNQPQHF; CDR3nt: TGTGCCAGCGATGCGGGAAATCAGCCCCAGCATTTT
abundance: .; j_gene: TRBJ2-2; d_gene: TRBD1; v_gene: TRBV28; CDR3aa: CASSFSDRGNTGELFF; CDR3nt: TGTGCCAGCAGTTTTAGTGACAGGGGAAACACCGGGGAGCTGTTTTTT
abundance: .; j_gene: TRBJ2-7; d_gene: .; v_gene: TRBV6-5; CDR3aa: CASSLFDRNYEQYF; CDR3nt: TGTGCCAGCAGCTTATTTGACAGGAACTACGAGCAGTACTTC
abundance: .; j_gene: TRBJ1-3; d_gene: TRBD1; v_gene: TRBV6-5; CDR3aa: CASSYSPGQGWATIYF; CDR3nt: TGTGCCAGCAGTTACTCCCCGGGACAGGGGTGGGCCACCATATATTTT
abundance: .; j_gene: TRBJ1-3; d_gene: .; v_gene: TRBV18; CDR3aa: CASSPVTGSGNTIYF; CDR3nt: TGTGCCAGCTCACCCGTTACAGGGTCTGGAAACACCATATATTTT
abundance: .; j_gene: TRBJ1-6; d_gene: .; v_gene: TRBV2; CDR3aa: CASSRDTVGSPLHF; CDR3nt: TGTGCCAGCAGTAGGGATACGGTGGGGTCACCCCTCCACTTT
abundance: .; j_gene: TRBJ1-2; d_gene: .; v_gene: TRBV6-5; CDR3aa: CASSYDSYGYTF; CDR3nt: TGTGCCAGCAGTTACGACAGCTATGGCTACACCTTC
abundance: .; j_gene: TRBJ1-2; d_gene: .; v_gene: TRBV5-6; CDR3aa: CASSPTDGRGYGYGYTF; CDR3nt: TGTGCCAGCAGCCCAACCGACGGACGGGGGTATGGTTATGGCTACACCTTC
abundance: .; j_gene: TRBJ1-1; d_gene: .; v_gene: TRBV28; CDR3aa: CASNRETEAFF; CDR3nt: TGTGCCAGCAACAGGGAAACTGAAGCTTTCTTT
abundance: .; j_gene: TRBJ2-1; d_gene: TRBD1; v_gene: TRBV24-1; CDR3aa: CATSDSGTGLIF; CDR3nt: TGTGCCACCAGTGACTCCGGGACAGGGTTGATCTTC
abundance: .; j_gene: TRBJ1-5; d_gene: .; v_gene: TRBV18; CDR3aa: CASSPGGGQPQHF; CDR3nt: TGTGCCAGCTCACCGGGTGGGGGTCAGCCCCAGCATTTT
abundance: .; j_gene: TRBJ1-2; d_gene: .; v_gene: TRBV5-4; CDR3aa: CASSFMGDYYGYTF; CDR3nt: TGTGCCAGCAGCTTTATGGGGGACTACTATGGCTACACCTTC
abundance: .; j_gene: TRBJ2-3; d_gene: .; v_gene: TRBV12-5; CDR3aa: CASGSGVGDRRTDTQYF; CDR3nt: TGTGCTAGTGGTTCCGGAGTGGGGGATCGCCGCACAGATACGCAGTATTTT
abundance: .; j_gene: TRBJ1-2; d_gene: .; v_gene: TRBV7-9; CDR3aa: CASSPQGYDGGYTF; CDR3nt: TGTGCCAGCAGCCCCCAGGGTTACGACGGTGGCTACACCTTC
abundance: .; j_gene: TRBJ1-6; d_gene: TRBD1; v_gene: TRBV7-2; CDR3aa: CASSLVRQGDSPLHF; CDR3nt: TGTGCCAGCAGCTTAGTGAGGCAGGGGGATTCACCCCTCCACTTT
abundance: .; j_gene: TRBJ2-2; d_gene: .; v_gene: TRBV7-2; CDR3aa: CASSLVGGDTGELFF; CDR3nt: TGTGCCAGCAGCTTAGTAGGGGGGGACACCGGGGAGCTGTTTTTT
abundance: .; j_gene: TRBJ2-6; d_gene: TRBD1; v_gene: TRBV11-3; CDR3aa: CASSLDYQQGAGANVLTF; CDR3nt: TGTGCCAGCAGCTTAGATTACCAACAGGGGGCTGGGGCCAACGTCCTGACTTTC
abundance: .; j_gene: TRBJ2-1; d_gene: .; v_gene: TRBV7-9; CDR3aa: CASSLASISYNEQFF; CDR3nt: TGTGCCAGCAGCTTAGCGTCAATCTCCTACAATGAGCAGTTCTTC
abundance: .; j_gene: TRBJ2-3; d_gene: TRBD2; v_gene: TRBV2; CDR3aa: CAHGGGATQYF; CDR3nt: TGTGCCCATGGGGGGGGAGCTACGCAGTATTTT
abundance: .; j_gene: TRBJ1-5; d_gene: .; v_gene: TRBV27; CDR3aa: CASSYTSNQPQHF; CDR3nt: TGTGCCAGCAGTTACACTAGCAATCAGCCCCAGCATTTT
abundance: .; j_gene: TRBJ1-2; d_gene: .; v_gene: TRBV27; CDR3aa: CASSIRPANYGYTF; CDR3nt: TGTGCCAGCAGTATACGGCCAGCTAACTATGGCTACACCTTC
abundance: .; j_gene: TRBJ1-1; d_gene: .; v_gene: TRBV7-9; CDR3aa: CASRKGDLTGRGTEAFF; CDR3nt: TGTGCCAGCAGAAAAGGGGACCTCACAGGGAGGGGCACTGAAGCTTTCTTT
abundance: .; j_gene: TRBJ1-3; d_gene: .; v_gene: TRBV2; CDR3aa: CASSLGSLLSGNTIYF; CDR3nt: TGTGCCAGCAGTTTAGGGAGTTTACTCTCTGGAAACACCATATATTTT
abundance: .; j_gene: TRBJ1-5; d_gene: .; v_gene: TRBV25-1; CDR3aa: CASSRAQNQPQHF; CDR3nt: TGTGCCAGCAGCCGGGCCCAAAATCAGCCCCAGCATTTT
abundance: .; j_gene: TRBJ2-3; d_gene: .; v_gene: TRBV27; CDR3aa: CASSFLTSLPDTQYF; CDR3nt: TGTGCCAGCAGTTTTTTAACTTCACTGCCAGATACGCAGTATTTT
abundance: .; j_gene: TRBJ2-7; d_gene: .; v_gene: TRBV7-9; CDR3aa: CASSLDRSYEQYF; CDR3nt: TGTGCCAGCAGCTTAGACAGGTCCTACGAGCAGTACTTC
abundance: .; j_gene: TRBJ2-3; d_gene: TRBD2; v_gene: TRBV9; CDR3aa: CASRGTSGPTDTQYF; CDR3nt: TGTGCCAGCAGGGGAACTAGCGGCCCCACAGATACGCAGTATTTT